This passage covers 5 T cell receptor beta chains from one sample sequenced in a study of tumor and adjacent non-tumor tissue in lung cancer. A modified ARM-PCR protocol with three rounds of nested PCR amplified TCRbeta. One entry per CDR3 protein, called by TCRdb with MiXCR from the multiplex PCR reads. Of 75,000 to 95,000 distinct CDR3 sequences listed, roughly three quarters are singletons. The template was RNA from unsorted bulk tissue. Distant lung tissue was collected more than 3 cm away from the tumor edge. Sequenced: distant non-tumor lung tissue. The receptors derive from a woman aged 45-59 years with non-small cell lung cancer.

Points on this clonotype: This may be a read error: a much more frequent sequence differs by one nucleotide. The CDR3 nucleotides read TGCAGTGCCCCGACTAGCGCGAGCTACAATGAGCAGTTCTTC. It translates to CSAPTSASYNEQFF. The chain couples TRBV20-1 to TRBJ2-1, with TRBD2 identical over 8 bases. The germline V gene encodes CDR1 DFQATT and CDR2 SNEGSKA (reference sequence). The CDR3 extends over 14 amino acids. V shed 6 bases and J 3 bases; nucleotides not matched to a gene: 7.

In the case of this clonotype: No conserved phenylalanine or tryptophan is present at the end of the CDR3, so a read error is the likely explanation. V is TRBV6-2 or TRBV6-3 and J is TRBJ2-2; 13 bases fit TRBD2. The CDR3 is made up of 17 amino acids. J lost 5 bases, V lost 4 bases, and 7 bases had no gene match. The germline gives CDR1 MNHEY, CDR2 SVGEGT. This chain's CDR3 is CASSSRTSGRKTGELFY. CDR3 DNA sequence: TGTGCCAGCAGTTCCAGGACTAGCGGGAGAAAGACCGGGGAGCTGTTTTAT.

This chain links TRBV6-1 with TRBJ2-1; TRBD1 might be the D (5 bases). Trimming took off 7 bases at V and 9 bases at J, with 28 bases between the two ends. Germline CDR1 and CDR2: MNHNS and SASEGT. This CDR3 has 17 residues. The CDR3 here is CASIQITGHQLDSEQFF. In DNA, the CDR3 is TGTGCCAGCATCCAGATTACAGGCCATCAACTCGACAGTGAGCAGTTCTTC.

This clonotype counts as medium-sized. The chain has TRBV29-1 and TRBJ1-5; 8 bases line up with TRBD1. The CDR3 is made up of 13 amino acids. Germline-derived CDR1 and CDR2 are SQVTM and ANQGSEA. J gave up 7 bases and V 7 bases, and 9 bases lay outside the gene matches. In DNA form, the CDR3 reads TGCAGCGCCATCTCACAGGGGGGGCAGCCCCAGCATTTT. Its protein is CSAISQGGQPQHF.

The chain uses TRBV29-1 and TRBJ2-1, with D tentatively TRBD1 (6 bases). Germline V CDR1 and CDR2: SQVTM, ANQGSEA. This CDR3 is built from 17 residues. V gave up 1 base and J gave up 1 base, with 17 bases separating them. CDR3 DNA: TGCAGCGTTGAAGGGGTAGACAGGCTGGTATCCTACAATGAGCAGTTCTTC. It yields the protein CSVEGVDRLVSYNEQFF.